Sequencing of this T cell receptor (beta chain) was carried out in a study of cytomegalovirus exposure and HLA in healthy donors (dated by TCRdb to 2016 to 2017). Study-level background: An earlier analysis of roughly 500 of the donors reported 250 to 300 Gb of sequence data and more than 90 million unique TCR beta sequences from 150 million to 200 million T cells. The study combined high-throughput TCR immunosequencing, statistical association of individual TCRs with disease status, and machine learning to predict cytomegalovirus infection status. Rather than using new phenotypic data, the later analysis identified candidate immune exposures from TCR beta sequences and from how often those sequences occurred across donors. In addition to the first cohort of 500 to 850 subjects, a separate validation cohort of 100 to 150 different subjects was used. Both class I and class II loci were covered by HLA typing, at four-digit resolution. An early release that covered more than 550 HLA-typed donors contained approximately 300 gigabases of sequencing data and 70 million to 100 million unique TCR sequences. The study was designed to test whether signatures of past pathogen exposure could be identified by cataloging public T cell receptors. An earlier analysis of around 540 of the donors applied high-throughput TCR beta sequencing to assess whether each TCR beta V gene segment acted as functional or pseudogenic. Among 398 genotyped donors of the cohort, an average of about 240,000 unique TCR beta nucleotide sequences were sequenced per donor, approximately 20% of them non-productive. Alongside the repertoire data, information on donor age, sex, ethnicity and CMV serostatus was compiled. The T cell repertoires of roughly 660 subjects were profiled by immunosequencing and related to cytomegalovirus serostatus. The number of donors typed differed by locus, with about 629-640 for A, B, C, DRB1 and DQB1, roughly 520 for DQA1, 600 to 610 for DPA1, and some 440 for DPB1. In a later genetic analysis, genome-wide SNP genotypes for about three fifths of the roughly 670 donors were used, and that subset was treated as a discovery cohort. Because of strong linkage in the cohort, roughly five DR-DQ haplotypes were treated as single units for association and clustering. A later analysis re-examined previously published TCR beta repertoires from more than 650 donors and added high-resolution HLA genotyping to investigate patterns of TCR occurrence. The genetic ancestry cluster associated with self-reported Caucasian donors included about 84% of the 350 to 500 genotyped donors. Every discovery cohort repertoire had been produced on one sequencing platform. General findings and caveats noted by the study authors: In a later genetic analysis, a missense DCLRE1C variant was associated with V-gene and J-gene trimming of TCR beta chains, and the association was replicated in an independent cohort. Broadly in line with IMGT annotations, most TCR beta V segments showed up in productive rearrangements about 90% or about 30% of the time in an earlier analysis of around 600 of the donors. Compared with equally common non-associated chains, HLA-associated TCR beta chains in a later analysis were more clonally expanded and had lower generation probabilities. Several of the top co-occurrence clusters appeared to be linked to parvovirus B19, influenza, CMV and Epstein-Barr virus, according to a later analysis. Because HLA typing was unavailable for some donors at each locus, only the typed subset was used in association tests. A later genetic analysis reported fewer N-insertions in productive TCRs among donors in an Asian-associated ancestry cluster than the approximately 700-donor mean. The presence/absence analyses assumed that sequencing depth was roughly uniform across donors, and that assumption may not be true. Correlated functional status among segregating V segments might reflect linkage disequilibrium, but an unknown experimental factor could not be ruled out. Immune exposure information for the cohort was limited to CMV serostatus. Only TCR beta chains were sequenced in this cohort, and the absence of alpha or paired-chain data limited detectable features. Across donors, most TCR sequences were observed very rarely, whereas some public TCRs were present in many individuals. A total of 150 or so TCR beta chains were listed by the study as associated with cytomegalovirus. In a later analysis, TCR association rates were found to vary across HLA loci, with the most associated TCRs seen for DRB1 alleles and the fewest for HLA-C alleles. Cytomegalovirus status was reported to be diagnosed by the classifier with high specificity and sensitivity in both the original and validation cohorts. The authors suggested that the approach could potentially be extended to other disease states and immunological phenotypes. A cluster of highly shared sequence variants was judged likely to represent a technical artifact of the sequencing pipeline. Specific HLA alleles were associated with roughly 16,000 TCR beta sequences at a false discovery rate of 0.05 in a later analysis. In a later analysis, most CMV-associated TCR beta chains were found to appear HLA-restricted, with HLA associations seemingly driven largely by CMV exposure. Assigning TCR associations to individual alleles was difficult when HLA alleles, especially DR and DQ, strongly co-occurred. Because counts were too low, fewer than 20 rarely observed V segments, including chromosome 9 orphons, were excluded from the earlier analysis of roughly 580 of the donors. A few of the identified cytomegalovirus-associated TCR beta chains were confirmed in vitro to be specific for cytomegalovirus antigens. A further reported finding was that TCR beta sequences accurately predicted the HLA-A and HLA-B alleles for most subjects in the first cohort.

The cohort was made up of about 610 healthy bone marrow donors. Cohort members were all nominally healthy when sampled, although unrecorded immune exposures were likely present. The donor was CMV seronegative and was included in the group of under 450 seronegative cohort members. Every donor gave a peripheral blood sample, and the peripheral blood mononuclear cells from that sample were used for TCR beta sequencing. The Qiagen DNeasy Blood Extraction Kit was used to extract genomic DNA from the blood cell samples. Library preparation used the immunoSEQ multiplex PCR assay. The multiplex PCR relied on a mix of 60 forward primers for TCR Vbeta segments and 13 reverse primers for TCR Jbeta segments. The CDR3 region of rearranged TCR beta genes was amplified from genomic DNA by a multiplex PCR assay. The Illumina HiSeq System was used to sequence the amplified TCR beta libraries as 87-base-pair reads. Per the authors' processing: A later analysis tallied around 80 million unique TCR beta chains across the 700 or so repertoires, and approximately 12 million of those chains were shared by two or more donors. Raw reads were error-corrected and collapsed into unique sequences by a nearest-neighbor algorithm in which closely related sequences were merged to remove PCR and sequencing errors. To assign V, D and J gene segments, CDR3 sequences were aligned to IMGT reference sequences. For a sequence to be retained, a match of at least six nucleotides was required to both a V gene segment and a J gene segment. Rearrangements were classified as productive when the CDR3 lacked stop codons and remained in frame with V and J, and all other rearrangements were classified as non-productive. CDR3 was defined according to IMGT convention as the region running from the second conserved V-encoded cysteine to the conserved J-encoded phenylalanine. The earlier analysis of about 620 of the donors excluded sequences that lacked an unambiguous match to a single V gene segment. In an earlier analysis of almost 600 of the donors, a V segment was called functional when productive rearrangements were above 56.7%, and segregating when the standard deviation between donors exceeded 5%. A statistical classification framework was built for diagnosing cytomegalovirus status from the catalog of TCR beta chain sequences. In a later analysis, V and J genes were assigned by comparing TCR nucleotide sequences against IMGT/GENE-DB human TR gene sequences. A later analysis assigned CDR3 sequences and most-parsimonious VDJ recombination scenarios with the TCRdist pipeline. In a later analysis, each TCR beta chain was defined by its CDR3 amino acid sequence together with its V-gene family, and reads without a unique V-gene family were excluded. In a later analysis, around 650 highly shared, low-generation-probability nucleotide sequences were removed to address suspected cross-contamination and a sequencing artifact. In a later analysis, a clonal expansion index for each public chain was calculated from normalized within-repertoire ranks of inferred template counts. In a later analysis, generation probabilities were computed using a VDJ recombination model fitted to out-of-frame rearrangements, and the results were checked against IGoR. In a later analysis, hypergeometric tests were used to score TCR-TCR, TCR-HLA and TCR-CMV co-occurrence, with a repertoire-size bias correction applied to TCR pairs. To estimate false discovery rates, a later analysis permuted the HLA or CMV assignments 20 times. In a later analysis, co-occurring TCRs were grouped using DBSCAN, with TCRdist sequence similarity added in when clustering inside HLA-allele-positive subsets. Repertoires with fewer than 30,000 or more than 120,000 public chains, plus five repertoires with anomalous nucleotide sharing, were excluded from co-occurrence clustering. This is the immuneACCESS table as TCRdb keeps it, with only in-frame sequences that have V and J called. A part of the clones is gone; compared with another copy, unresolved V genes explain less than half, and the rest is unexplained. The DNA gave D and trimming, while V, J and clone size come from that table. For this sample there are 200,000 or so clones; around 80% appear just once. The top ten clonotypes cover 0.55% to 0.75% of the sample.

Note on this clone: Its antigen remains undetermined. It has no much larger one-base neighbor in the sample; base qualities were not kept.

Sample: PBMCs. This clonotype originated in a man aged 18 to 29 in good health and CMV-seronegative.

The CDR3 corresponds to CASSALTGSDQPQHF. The DNA sequence reads TGTGCCAGCTCCGCACTTACGGGTAGTGATCAGCCCCAGCATTTT. The V gene is TRBV18 and the J gene is TRBJ1-5, with the D gene not clear enough to name. CDR1 KGHSH and CDR2 LQKENI were looked up in the germline V gene. From its cysteine to its phenylalanine, the CDR3 spans 15 amino acids. Only the CDR3 DNA stays, 45 bases, in frame from base 1. Trimming takes 6 bases from V and 5 bases from J, and the germline ends sit 17 bases apart. Reference TRBV18 and TRBJ1-5 proteins supply the regions before and after the CDR3; the full variable domain is: NAGVMQNPRHLVRRRGQEARLRCSPMKGHSHVYWYRQLPEEGLKFMVYLQKENIIDESGMPKERFSAEFPKEGPSILRIQQVVRGDSAAYFCASSALTGSDQPQHFGDGTRLSIL.